This T cell receptor (beta chain) was documented in a study of T cells in Graves' hyperthyroidism and ophthalmopathy. CDR3 length: 15 residues. CDR1 DFQATT and CDR2 SNEGSKA come from the germline V gene (reference sequence). V was clipped by 0 bases and J by 10 bases, with 19 bases between them. TCR beta CDR3 sequences were amplified from RNA transcripts. The primer set for the first-round RT-PCR of the TCR CDR3 was HTBI. TCRdb re-derived calls from the multiplex PCR reads in MiXCR, one entry per CDR3 protein. The sample consists of around 600,000 distinct CDR3 sequences, roughly 16% of them appearing once. This clonotype was counted ten times or more. Orbital computed tomography, thyroid ultrasound, serum thyroxine and TRAb, and clinical symptoms together informed the diagnoses.

The sequencing input was blood. The chain combines TRBV20-1 with TRBJ2-1; no reliable D call. The clonotype comes from a woman aged 40 to 55 with Graves' ophthalmopathy. The CDR3 spells CSARDSQTLGREQFF. The CDR3 region has the DNA TGCAGTGCTAGAGATTCCCAGACCCTAGGGCGGGAGCAGTTCTTC.